Below, 23 T cell receptor beta chains from the same sample are listed, as sequenced in a study of T cell responses to AZD1222 COVID-19 vaccine. Clones were read by immunoSEQ multiplex PCR, and TCRdb kept only the in-frame ones, dropping some. The top ten hold roughly 28% of the sample, which has 79,000 or so clones, roughly 80% seen once. The sequences come from peripheral blood, collected 28 days after the second dose of the MenACWY control vaccine. The receptors here all came from an adult who received the MenACWY meningococcal vaccine as a control.

The table lists this clone with a count of one. V and J are TRBV5-5 and TRBJ2-3, with unresolved D. The CDR3 sequence is 12 residues long. With 6 bases removed from V and 2 bases from J, the gap between germline ends came to 7 bases. Germline V lookup: CDR1 SGHKS, CDR2 YYEKEE (reference sequence). This CDR3 is CASTFHTDTQYF. DNA for the CDR3: TGTGCCAGCACCTTCCACACAGATACGCAGTATTTT.

The J gene is TRBJ1-2, the V gene TRBV29-1; D gene uncertain. CDR1 is SQVTM and CDR2 is ANQGSEA in the germline V gene. The CDR3 totals 14 residues. V was cut by 3 bases and J by 2 bases, with 13 bases left in between. CDR3 nucleotide sequence: TGCAGCGTTGAGGGTCCGGACGGGAACTATGGCTACACCTTC. As protein: CSVEGPDGNYGYTF.

The V call is TRBV5-1, the J call TRBJ2-3; D is unresolved. V was shortened by 0 bases and J by 2 bases, with 10 bases between the two germline ends. The CDR3 runs to 15 residues. Per the germline V gene, CDR1 is SGHRS and CDR2 is YFSETQ. The CDR3 DNA follows: TGCGCCAGCAGCTTGGAAAATCCGTTCACAGATACGCAGTATTTT. This encodes CASSLENPFTDTQYF.

The chain combines TRBV5-1 with TRBJ2-1; the D gene is possibly TRBD2 (5 bases). V was shortened by 2 bases and J by 8 bases, with 14 bases between the two germline ends. Germline V gives CDR1 SGHRS, CDR2 YFSETQ. There are 14 residues in the CDR3. CDR3 amino acids: CASSFAGFSHEQFF. CDR3 coding DNA: TGCGCCAGCAGCTTTGCGGGTTTCTCGCATGAGCAGTTCTTC.

The rearrangement links TRBV2 to TRBJ2-2; D is unclear. This CDR3 has 12 residues. Trimming left V 2 bases short and J 7 bases short, with 5 bases between. CDR1 and CDR2 (germline): SNHLY, FYNNEI. This chain's CDR3 is CASSEHGGELFF. The DNA for the CDR3 is TGTGCCAGCAGTGAACATGGCGGGGAGCTGTTTTTT.

This chain links TRBV5-4 with TRBJ2-2, with a possible D match to TRBD2 (6 bases). Germline lookup yields CDR1 SGHNT and CDR2 YYREEE (reference sequence). The CDR3 is 15 residues long. Trimming pared 3 bases from V and 1 base from J, leaving 10 bases between. CDR3 sequence (DNA): TGTGCCAGCAGCTATGCGCGGGGGAACACCGGGGAGCTGTTTTTT. Its translation: CASSYARGNTGELFF.

This clone was observed a handful of times. The rearrangement uses TRBV4-1 and TRBJ1-1; D is undetermined. The length of the CDR3 is 14 residues. Per germline, CDR1 MGHRA and CDR2 YSYEKL. Deletions cut 2 bases from V and 1 base from J, with 8 bases between. The CDR3 here is CASSQPRRNTEAFF. The CDR3 bases are TGCGCCAGCAGCCAACCCCGGAGGAACACTGAAGCTTTCTTT.

J is TRBJ1-4 and V is TRBV5-4; the D is unclear. CDR1 SGHNT and CDR2 YYREEE come from the germline V gene (reference sequence). The CDR3 loop spans 12 amino acids. V lost 4 bases, J lost 8 bases, and 9 bases lay in between. CDR3 sequence reads: CASSKTGEKLFF. The CDR3 coding sequence is TGTGCCAGCAGCAAGACCGGAGAAAAACTGTTTTTT.

The chain joins TRBV7-9 to TRBJ1-3; the match to TRBD1 covers 7 bases. The CDR3 is 15 residues long. J lost 0 bases, V lost 5 bases, and 4 bases had no gene match. Germline CDR1 is SEHNR and CDR2 is FQNEAQ (reference sequence). The CDR3 DNA follows: TGTGCCAGCAGCCAGGGACAGCTCTCTGGAAACACCATATATTTT. This codes for CASSQGQLSGNTIYF.

This clone was counted once. In nucleotides, the CDR3 is TGTGCCAGCAGTCCCCGGGAACTCAGGGGGCGAACTAATGAAAAACTGTTTTTT. Amino acids: CASSPRELRGRTNEKLFF. This chain uses TRBV5-8 with TRBJ1-4; 8 nucleotides agree with TRBD1. CDR1 SGHTS and CDR2 YDEGEE come from the germline V gene. The CDR3 has 18 residues. With 5 bases clipped from V and 1 base from J, the junction kept 13 bases outside the gene matches.

The table lists this clone with a few counts. The chain uses TRBV6-5 and TRBJ2-5; D remains ambiguous. The V gene's germline CDR1 is MNHEY and CDR2 SVGAGI. The CDR3 runs to 13 residues. With 2 bases removed from V and 2 bases from J, the gap between germline ends came to 6 bases. Here the CDR3 DNA reads TGTGCCAGCAGTTACAACCGGCAAGAGACCCAGTACTTC. It specifies CASSYNRQETQYF.

V is TRBV11-2 and J is TRBJ1-6; 7 nucleotides match TRBD1. The CDR3 loop spans 16 amino acids. The germline V gene has CDR1 SGHAT and CDR2 FQNNGV. V shed 5 bases, J shed 3 bases, and the junction held 7 bases outside the gene matches. The CDR3 reads CASSLLTGIYNSPLHF. Here the CDR3 DNA reads TGTGCCAGCAGCCTTTTGACAGGGATCTATAATTCACCCCTCCACTTT. Combining the CDR3 with reference TRBV11-2 and TRBJ1-6 gives the whole variable domain EAGVAQSPRYKIIEKRQSVAFWCNPISGHATLYWYQQILGQGPKLLIQFQNNGVVDDSQLPKDRFSAERLKGVDSTLKIQPAKLEDSAVYLCASSLLTGIYNSPLHFGNGTRLTVT.

This clone was seen at least ten times. The V gene is TRBV5-1, the J gene TRBJ1-2, with D perhaps TRBD1 (6 bases). Trimming stripped 5 bases from V and 6 bases from J, with 20 bases between. Germline loops: CDR1 SGHRS, CDR2 YFSETQ. The CDR3 consists of 15 residues. The CDR3 spells CASRAKDSLAHGYTF. For the CDR3, the DNA is TGCGCCAGCAGGGCTAAGGACAGTCTGGCCCATGGCTACACCTTC.

The chain uses TRBV7-9 and TRBJ1-1, with D perhaps TRBD1 (5 bases). CDR1 and CDR2 (germline): SEHNR, FQNEAQ (reference sequence). The CDR3 has 17 residues. V lost 2 bases and J lost 1, with 17 bases in between. The CDR3: CASSLMPAGIGNTEAFF. DNA of the CDR3: TGTGCCAGCAGCTTAATGCCGGCAGGGATAGGGAACACTGAAGCTTTCTTT.

The chain has TRBV7-9 and TRBJ1-3; 7 positions agree with TRBD1. The V and J ends lost 6 bases and 0 bases, in that order; junction bases with no gene match: 14. The CDR3 spans 18 residues. Germline V gene lookup returns CDR1 SEHNR and CDR2 FQNEAQ (reference sequence). Here the CDR3 reads CASRSFMSGGGSGNTIYF. DNA of the CDR3: TGTGCCAGCAGAAGCTTCATGTCAGGGGGAGGCTCTGGAAACACCATATATTTT.

The chain recombines TRBV30 with TRBJ1-5, with D hard to call. Trimming shortened V by 4 bases and J by 4 bases, and 11 bases separated the two germline ends. The CDR3 runs 13 residues. Per germline, CDR1 GTSNPN and CDR2 SVGIG (reference sequence). The CDR3 DNA sequence: TGTGCCTGGACCCCTGGGCCAAATCAGCCCCAGCATTTT. Residues: CAWTPGPNQPQHF.

The V and J genes are TRBV5-1 and TRBJ1-1, with a weak D call TRBD1 (5 bases). The germline CDR1 and CDR2 sequences are SGHRS and YFSETQ. V was clipped by 0 bases and J by 0 bases, with 9 bases between them. The length of the CDR3 is 15 residues. The CDR3 bases are TGCGCCAGCAGCTTGGACGGACACTTGAACACTGAAGCTTTCTTT. Translation gives CASSLDGHLNTEAFF.

J is TRBJ2-2 and V is TRBV5-6, with D maybe TRBD1 (6 bases). Germline V CDR1 and CDR2: SGHDT, YYEEEE. CDR3 length: 14 amino acids. Between the trimmed V and J ends, which lost 5 bases and 10 bases, there was a span of 18 bases. CDR3 nucleotides: TGTGCCAGCAGTTCCACAGGGTTCGGGGTGGAGCTGTTTTTT. This gives the protein CASSSTGFGVELFF. Full variable domain (rest looked up from reference TRBV5-6 and TRBJ2-2): DAGVTQSPTHLIKTRGQQVTLRCSPKSGHDTVSWYQQALGQGPQFIFQYYEEEERQRGNFPDRFSGHQFPNYSSELNVNALLLGDSALYLCASSSTGFGVELFFGEGSRLTVL.

The rearrangement uses TRBV18 and TRBJ2-5; D may be TRBD1 (7 bases). The germline V and J ends were trimmed by 0 bases and 2 bases, with 16 bases remaining between them. The CDR3 is 17 amino acids. Germline V lookup: CDR1 KGHSH, CDR2 LQKENI. The CDR3 sequence: CASSPPIGGAGQETQYF. The CDR3, as DNA: TGTGCCAGCTCACCACCAATAGGGGGCGCGGGGCAAGAGACCCAGTACTTC.

J is TRBJ2-7 and V is TRBV2; a weak D match, TRBD2 (5 bases). This CDR3 comprises 14 residues. Germline V gene sequence: CDR1 SNHLY, CDR2 FYNNEI. Trimming removed 4 bases at V and 2 bases at J, with 12 bases between. The CDR3 DNA reads TGTGCCAGCAGTGGAGGTGGGAGACCCTACGAGCAGTACTTC. This translates into CASSGGGRPYEQYF. Drawing the rest from reference TRBV2 and TRBJ2-7, the complete variable domain is EPEVTQTPSHQVTQMGQEVILRCVPISNHLYFYWYRQILGQKVEFLVSFYNNEISEKSEIFDDQFSVERPDGSNFTLKIRSTKLEDSAMYFCASSGGGRPYEQYFGPGTRLTVT.

The chain has TRBV5-1 and TRBJ2-7; a weak D match, TRBD2 (6 bases). CDR1 is SGHRS, CDR2 YFSETQ, per germline. The CDR3 is 14 amino acids. V shed 4 bases and J shed 1 base, with 12 bases lying between them. CDR3: CASSPGGNSYEQYF. The CDR3 DNA reads as TGCGCCAGCAGCCCCGGGGGAAATTCCTACGAGCAGTACTTC.

This clone was seen more than once but under ten times. The chain employs TRBV5-6 and TRBJ1-6; D gene ambiguous. This CDR3 is built from 13 residues. Germline V CDR1 and CDR2: SGHDT, YYEEEE. V was clipped by 4 bases and J by 8 bases, with 10 bases between them. The CDR3 bases are TGTGCCAGCAGCACTGCAGGTGATTCACCCCTCCACTTT. Translating it yields CASSTAGDSPLHF. Full variable domain (rest looked up from reference TRBV5-6 and TRBJ1-6): DAGVTQSPTHLIKTRGQQVTLRCSPKSGHDTVSWYQQALGQGPQFIFQYYEEEERQRGNFPDRFSGHQFPNYSSELNVNALLLGDSALYLCASSTAGDSPLHFGNGTRLTVT.

The rearrangement uses TRBV4-1 and TRBJ1-1; 7 bases fit TRBD1. This CDR3 is 16 amino acids long. CDR1 and CDR2 from the germline V gene are MGHRA and YSYEKL. After removal of 3 bases from V and 1 base from J, the junction contained 8 bases not matched to a gene. The CDR3 reads CASSQETGTANTEAFF. Here the CDR3 DNA reads TGCGCCAGCAGCCAGGAAACCGGGACAGCGAACACTGAAGCTTTCTTT.